This is a list of T cell receptor beta chains from one sample in a study of T cell repertoires in cytomegalovirus infection. Via MiXCR, TCRdb re-called the reads, giving one row per CDR3 protein. The sample records 250,000 or so distinct CDR3 sequences, 15% to 20% being singletons. Sequences were obtained from CD8+ T cells from PBMCs. The receptors derive from a human donor in good health (CMV status not recorded). Some clones in this sample may be carry-over from other donors' samples. Both conserved end residues are part of each CDR3. A D gene is named only where the DNA matches it firmly. Size values are once, few and many counts, or a class for expanded clones, and some rows have none.

D gene	clone size	V gene	J gene	CDR3 protein	CDR3 DNA
TRBD2	few	TRBV7-6	TRBJ2-1	CASSLSSAAGFDEQFF	TGTGCCAGCAGCTTAAGTTCCGCAGCGGGGTTCGATGAGCAGTTCTTC
TRBD1	many	TRBV7-2	TRBJ2-4	CASSLKGGQVAKNIQYF	TGTGCCAGCAGCTTAAAAGGAGGACAGGTGGCCAAAAACATTCAGTACTTC
TRBD2	.	TRBV28	TRBJ2-7	CATRLRGSSYEQYF	TGTGCCACCCGTCTTCGCGGGAGCAGCTACGAGCAGTACTTC
TRBD1	many	TRBV12-3/TRBV12-4	TRBJ2-5	CASRQGGGETQYF	TGTGCCAGCAGACAGGGGGGCGGGGAGACCCAGTACTTC
TRBD1	.	TRBV12-5	TRBJ2-1	CASGPRTGAYNEQFF	TGTGCTAGTGGACCCAGGACAGGAGCTTACAATGAGCAGTTCTTC
.	many	TRBV5-8	TRBJ1-5	CASSSDPGQPQHF	TGTGCCAGCAGCTCGGACCCGGGTCAGCCCCAGCATTTT
.	.	TRBV6-6	TRBJ1-2	CASVPSGDYYGYTF	TGTGCCAGCGTCCCCAGCGGGGATTACTATGGCTACACCTTC
.	.	TRBV6-6	TRBJ2-7	CASSYLGQFGVYEQYF	TGTGCCAGCAGTTACCTAGGACAGTTCGGGGTCTACGAGCAGTACTTC
TRBD2	.	TRBV2	TRBJ2-5	CASSETLAGGETQYF	TGTGCCAGCAGTGAAACCCTAGCGGGGGGAGAGACCCAGTACTTC
.	.	TRBV7-6	TRBJ1-3	CASSKTDFSGNTIYF	TGTGCCAGCAGCAAAACAGACTTCTCTGGAAACACCATATATTTT
.	few	TRBV5-1	TRBJ2-2	CASSQGHGANTGELFF	TGCGCCAGCAGCCAGGGACACGGTGCGAACACCGGGGAGCTGTTTTTT
.	many	TRBV12-3/TRBV12-4	TRBJ1-1	CASSPQENQRNTEAFF	TGTGCCAGCAGTCCTCAGGAGAACCAGAGGAACACTGAAGCTTTCTTT
.	few	TRBV15	TRBJ2-4	CATSRDWVGDGKNIQYF	TGTGCCACCAGCAGAGATTGGGTAGGGGATGGCAAAAACATTCAGTACTTC
.	few	TRBV10-3	TRBJ1-5	CAISEFEVRRENQPQHF	TGTGCCATCAGTGAGTTTGAGGTACGTCGGGAAAATCAGCCCCAGCATTTT
.	many	TRBV6-5	TRBJ1-5	CASSYSGSNQPQHF	TGTGCCAGCAGTTACTCGGGGAGCAATCAGCCCCAGCATTTT
.	.	TRBV12-3/TRBV12-4	TRBJ1-1	CASTFLGGTEAFF	TGTGCCAGCACCTTTCTAGGGGGCACTGAAGCTTTCTTT
.	few	TRBV7-6	TRBJ2-7	CASSLGRSEQYF	TGTGCCAGCAGCTTAGGAAGAAGCGAGCAGTACTTC
.	.	TRBV7-3	TRBJ2-1	CASSLTEGPYNEQFF	TGTGCCAGCAGCTTAACGGAGGGACCCTACAATGAGCAGTTCTTC
.	.	TRBV6-2/TRBV6-3	TRBJ2-1	CASSYPKPSSYNEQFF	TGTGCCAGCAGTTATCCAAAACCGAGCTCCTACAATGAGCAGTTCTTC
.	.	TRBV6-6	TRBJ1-3	CASNNPKRVLSGNTIYF	TGTGCCAGCAACAACCCGAAACGTGTCCTCTCTGGAAACACCATATATTTT
.	many	TRBV7-8	TRBJ1-1	CASSLSGSTEAFF	TGTGCCAGCAGCTTATCAGGGTCCACTGAAGCTTTCTTT
TRBD1	few	TRBV4-1	TRBJ2-2	CASSQDPPTGGPGELFF	TGCGCCAGCAGCCAAGATCCCCCGACAGGGGGACCCGGGGAGCTGTTTTTT
TRBD2	many	TRBV6-2/TRBV6-3	TRBJ2-5	CASSYSSAGDPRETQYF	TGTGCCAGCAGTTACTCTTCAGCGGGGGATCCCCGGGAGACCCAGTACTTC
.	many	TRBV12-3/TRBV12-4	TRBJ2-7	CASSFGNEQYF	TGTGCCAGCAGTTTTGGGAACGAGCAGTACTTC
TRBD2	many	TRBV7-8	TRBJ2-1	CASSWTSGGNYNEQFF	TGTGCCAGCAGCTGGACTAGCGGGGGGAATTACAATGAGCAGTTCTTC
TRBD1	many	TRBV19	TRBJ2-7	CASSLSGTGGYEQYF	TGTGCCAGTAGTCTCTCCGGGACAGGGGGGTACGAGCAGTACTTC
.	few	TRBV27	TRBJ1-1	CASRQGQNTEAFF	TGTGCCAGCCGCCAGGGGCAGAACACTGAAGCTTTCTTT
.	few	TRBV29-1	TRBJ2-3	CSVAGMGGTDTQYF	TGCAGCGTCGCTGGGATGGGGGGCACAGATACGCAGTATTTT
.	few	TRBV14	TRBJ2-2	CASSQEDRTGELFF	TGTGCCAGCAGCCAAGAGGACAGAACCGGGGAGCTGTTTTTT
TRBD2	.	TRBV6-5	TRBJ2-5	CASSYLLAGQETQYF	TGTGCCAGCAGTTACTTGTTAGCGGGCCAAGAGACCCAGTACTTC
.	many	TRBV7-2	TRBJ1-1	CASSRRGWGAQNTEAFF	TGTGCCAGCAGCCGCCGGGGTTGGGGGGCTCAGAACACTGAAGCTTTCTTT
.	.	TRBV11-2	TRBJ2-7	CASSLGAQPSYEQYF	TGTGCCAGCAGCTTAGGGGCTCAACCCTCCTACGAGCAGTACTTC